This T cell receptor beta chain was observed in a study of shared clonotypes between healthy human individuals. CD45RO-negative CD8 cells positively selected for CCR7 made up the naive population, which excluded terminally differentiated effector memory CD45RA+ cells. Genomic DNA of each subset was evenly split across several immunoSEQ plates. This table comes from immunoSEQ multiplex PCR, and its TCRdb copy is limited to in-frame clones, with some not included. In the table there are about 590,000 clones, around 95% of which are singletons. The CDR3 is made up of 16 amino acids. Between the trimmed V and J ends, which lost 0 bases and 0 bases, there was a span of 10 bases. Per germline, CDR1 SGHRS and CDR2 YFSETQ.

The sample consisted of naive CD8+ T cells sorted from blood. This chain connects TRBV5-1 to TRBJ2-4; tentatively, D is TRBD2 (5 bases). This TCR was recovered from a woman under 40 in good health. CDR3 DNA sequence: TGCGCCAGCAGCTTGGTTGGCGGAGGAGCCAAAAACATTCAGTACTTC. Translating it yields CASSLVGGGAKNIQYF.